Only a few counts were recorded for the clone carrying this TCR beta chain. What it binds is not known. The source of the sample is a study of blood T cells in healthy people across ages. Points from the study as a whole: Without sorted subsets, naive and antigen-experienced compartments could not be conclusively compared.

The CDR3 runs 13 residues. Germline lookup yields CDR1 SGHTA and CDR2 FQGNSA. Trimming removed 5 bases at V and 5 bases at J, with 10 bases between. Using a J-beta primer mix together with a sample-barcoded 5' primer, a second PCR was run for about 7 to 12 cycles. TCRdb itself ran the 5' RACE reads through MiXCR, one entry per CDR3 protein. In the table there are 1.4 million or so distinct CDR3 sequences, about 42% of which are singletons. Specimen: blood. The chain is built from TRBV7-2 and TRBJ2-1, with a possible D match to TRBD2 (5 bases). The sequence was collected from a woman aged 18-30 years in good health. CDR3 amino acids: CASSLTSNNEQFF. The CDR3 DNA is TGTGCCAGCAGCCTCACTAGTAACAATGAGCAGTTCTTC.